Each of the 21 T cell receptor beta chains below was sequenced from the same sample in a study of human T cells and chemical hapten exposure (dated by TCRdb to about 2021). Library preparation employed RACE. The sequencing machine was a NextSeq 500. TCRdb passed the public sequencing reads through fastp at Q25 and MiXCR, retaining productive beta sequences. CDR3 protein duplicates are merged, each entry listing the most common genes and DNA. This sample lists around 100,000 distinct CDR3 sequences; more than 9.5% were detected once. The ten biggest clones cover 2.5% to 4% of the sample. The time point label, read with the paper, signifies: patch test 2, 6 weeks after DPC sensitization. The treatment or condition label of this sample denotes: therapeutic diphenylcyclopropenone sensitization with weekly scalp DPC. This specimen was whole blood, taken in connection with sensitization to the hapten diphenylcyclopropenone (DPC). The receptors stem from a woman in her thirties or forties with alopecia areata. Some clones in this sample may be carry-over from other donors' samples.

The genes are TRBV7-2 and TRBJ2-3; 9 bases match TRBD2. The V and J ends lost 5 bases and 1 base, in that order; junction bases with no gene match: 4. This CDR3 spans 15 amino acids. Germline values: CDR1 SGHTA, CDR2 FQGNSA. The CDR3 DNA reads TGTGCCAGCAGCCTCAAGCGGGGGGGCACAGATACGCAGTATTTT. Protein product: CASSLKRGGTDTQYF.

The chain couples TRBV6-2 or TRBV6-3 to TRBJ2-5; 9 nucleotides align to TRBD2. With V trimmed by 2 bases and J by 3 bases, 10 bases remained unmatched. Germline CDR1 and CDR2: MNHEY and SVGEGT. This CDR3 is built from 17 residues. The CDR3 bases are TGTGCCAGCAGTTACGGGGCTAGCGGGACAGCGAAAGAGACCCAGTACTTC. Translated, it gives CASSYGASGTAKETQYF.

In its sample, this clonotype was seen many times. The chain couples TRBV9 to TRBJ1-2, with a tentative D call TRBD1 (5 bases). Germline V gene lookup returns CDR1 SGDLS and CDR2 YYNGEE. Trimming shortened V by 3 bases and J by 5 bases, and 20 bases separated the two germline ends. The CDR3 is 16 amino acids. The DNA for the CDR3 is TGTGCCAGCAGCGACTCCCAGCAGGGCAATAGTTATGGCTACACCTTC. Protein: CASSDSQQGNSYGYTF.

At least ten counts were recorded for this clonotype. The rearrangement joins TRBV15 to TRBJ2-2; D gene unclear. The germline V gene encodes CDR1 LNHNV and CDR2 YYDKDF (reference sequence). This CDR3 has 13 residues. V was cut by 5 bases and J by 9 bases, with 13 bases left in between. The CDR3 is CATSSNFGRELFF. The CDR3 coding sequence is TGTGCCACCAGCTCAAACTTTGGCCGGGAGCTGTTTTTT. The variable domain in full, with the rest retrieved from reference TRBV15 and TRBJ2-2, is DAMVIQNPRYQVTQFGKPVTLSCSQTLNHNVMYWYQQKSSQAPKLLFHYYDKDFNNEADTPDNFQSRRPNTSFCFLDIRSPGLGDTAMYLCATSSNFGRELFFGEGSRLTVL.

There are a few counts of this clonotype. The V call is TRBV3-1, the J call TRBJ2-1, with TRBD2 matching over 8 bases. The CDR3 length is 14 residues. Germline V lookup: CDR1 LGHDT, CDR2 YNNKEL (reference sequence). V lost 4 bases and J lost 7; bases outside the gene matches: 6. The CDR3 loop reads CASSLTSGNNEQFF. CDR3 in DNA: TGTGCCAGCAGCCTCACTAGCGGAAATAATGAGCAGTTCTTC.

This clonotype was recorded at least ten times. The V and J genes are TRBV19 and TRBJ1-5, with 9 bases fitting TRBD1. There are 15 residues in the CDR3. After removal of 6 bases from V and 4 bases from J, the junction contained 7 bases not matched to a gene. Germline V gene data show CDR1 as LNHDA and CDR2 as SQIVND (reference sequence). The CDR3 DNA reads TGTGCCAGTAGGACAGGGGGAGGCGGGAATCAGCCCCAGCATTTT. Its protein is CASRTGGGGNQPQHF.

This chain uses TRBV10-2 with TRBJ1-2; D might be TRBD1 (5 bases). The length of the CDR3 is 13 residues. Germline V lookup: CDR1 WSHSY, CDR2 SAAADI. The germline V and J ends were trimmed by 3 bases and 1 base, with 6 bases remaining between them. The CDR3 coding sequence is TGCGCCAGCAGTGAAGGGGTTAACTATGGCTACACCTTC. Its translation is CASSEGVNYGYTF.

This clonotype has a count of ten or more. The chain links TRBV28 to TRBJ2-1; perhaps D is TRBD1 or TRBD2 (6 bases each). Germline V gene lookup returns CDR1 MDHEN and CDR2 SYDVKM. This CDR3 is built from 14 residues. V lost 8 bases, J lost 8 bases, and 19 bases lay in between. The CDR3 nucleotides are TGTGCCAGCGGAACTAGGGGGGCAACGGATGAGCAGTTCTTC. This gives the protein CASGTRGATDEQFF.

This clonotype was counted many times. This chain links TRBV29-1 with TRBJ1-1; D is perhaps TRBD1 (5 bases). Trimming took off 7 bases at V and 5 bases at J, with 17 bases between the two ends. The CDR3 is 13 amino acids. From germline, CDR1 is SQVTM and CDR2 ANQGSEA. CDR3 loop: CSAKSPGGTEAFF. Written as DNA, the CDR3 is TGCAGCGCCAAGAGTCCCGGGGGGACTGAAGCTTTCTTT.

This clonotype rates as medium-sized. This rearrangement joins TRBV29-1 to TRBJ1-1, with D uncertain. CDR1 SQVTM and CDR2 ANQGSEA come from the germline V gene. The CDR3 has 13 residues. Trimming cost V 4 bases and J 4 bases, with 13 bases left between them. For the CDR3, the DNA is TGCAGCGTTGTTGGGGAAGGCGGCACTGAAGCTTTCTTT. Translated, it gives CSVVGEGGTEAFF.

This clonotype was counted a few times. The genes are TRBV28 and TRBJ2-1; 11 bases line up with TRBD2. The CDR3 has 14 amino acids. The germline V gene has CDR1 MDHEN and CDR2 SYDVKM. Trimming cost V 4 bases and J 8 bases; bases outside gene matches: 4. The CDR3 spells CASSYRTSGYEQFF. CDR3 DNA sequence: TGTGCCAGCAGTTACCGGACTAGCGGGTATGAGCAGTTCTTC.

At least ten counts were recorded for this clonotype. V usage is TRBV6-6 and J usage is TRBJ1-5; D perhaps matches TRBD1 (6 bases). Trimming took 7 bases from V and 8 from J, leaving 18 bases between them. Germline V lookup: CDR1 MNHNY, CDR2 SVGAGI (reference sequence). CDR3 length: 14 residues. Written as DNA, the CDR3 is TGTGCCAGCACCTTGGGGGGCCAGCTGAAGCCCCAGCATTTT. It is translated as CASTLGGQLKPQHF.

This clonotype was detected many times. The genes are TRBV6-5 and TRBJ1-2; no clear D. V was clipped by 8 bases and J by 2 bases, with 15 bases between them. CDR3 length: 14 amino acids. CDR1 and CDR2 from the germline V gene are MNHEY and SVGAGI. The CDR3, as DNA: TGTGCCAGCTCCCAGAGCTCAGGAAACTATGGCTACACCTTC. This codes for CASSQSSGNYGYTF.

This clonotype appeared many times. CDR3 loop: CASSPLSGPPANEQFF. CDR3 nucleotides: TGTGCCAGCAGTCCCTTAAGCGGCCCCCCTGCCAATGAGCAGTTCTTC. V gene TRBV6-1 combines with J gene TRBJ2-1; TRBD2 might be the D (5 bases). The CDR3 has 16 amino acids. Trimming took 5 bases from V and 6 from J, leaving 20 bases between them. Germline assignment: CDR1 MNHNS and CDR2 SASEGT.

As concerns this clonotype: One base away lies a much larger clone, so this may be a sequencing read error. The CDR3 ends on some other residue instead of the conserved phenylalanine or tryptophan, so this is likely a read error. The gene calls are TRBV5-1 and TRBJ2-3; 10 nucleotides agree with TRBD2. CDR1 SGHRS and CDR2 YFSETQ come from the germline V gene. The CDR3 runs 16 residues. Unmatched junction bases numbered 11, after V lost 4 bases and J lost 6 bases. Here the CDR3 reads CASSPRGSGRPDTQYL. As DNA, the CDR3 is TGCGCCAGCAGCCCCCGCGGTAGCGGGAGGCCCGATACGCAGTATTTA.

This clonotype has ten or more counts. V is TRBV28 and J is TRBJ1-2; D not resolved. The CDR3 runs to 12 residues. Germline lookup yields CDR1 MDHEN and CDR2 SYDVKM. V was trimmed by 6 bases and J by 6 bases, leaving 11 bases between them. The CDR3 coding sequence is TGTGCCAGCAGGGCCCTGGAGAATGGCTACACCTTC. It specifies CASRALENGYTF.

In its sample, this clonotype was seen a few times. The chain recombines TRBV7-9 with TRBJ2-1, with 11 positions matching TRBD1. From germline, CDR1 is SEHNR and CDR2 FQNEAQ (reference sequence). J gave up 7 bases and V 4 bases, and 3 bases lay outside the gene matches. The CDR3 length is 14 residues. In nucleotides, the CDR3 is TGTGCCAGCAGCTCCGGGACAGGGGGGAATGAGCAGTTCTTC. Amino acids: CASSSGTGGNEQFF.

This clonotype was detected only a few times. This rearrangement joins TRBV2 to TRBJ1-5; D is unresolved. Germline CDR1 is SNHLY and CDR2 is FYNNEI. The CDR3 has 15 amino acids. With 3 bases removed from V and 0 bases from J, the gap between germline ends came to 9 bases. This CDR3 reads CASSEAAVSNQPQHF. Here the CDR3 DNA reads TGTGCCAGCAGTGAGGCAGCCGTTAGCAATCAGCCCCAGCATTTT.

This clonotype occurred many times. The chain couples TRBV24-1 to TRBJ2-1; D call uncertain. Germline lookup yields CDR1 KGHDR and CDR2 SFDVKD. The germline V and J ends were trimmed by 4 bases and 1 base, with 13 bases remaining between them. The CDR3 sequence is 16 residues long. DNA of the CDR3: TGTGCCACCAGTGACCCGGGTCCGAGGTCCTACAATGAGCAGTTCTTC. It encodes CATSDPGPRSYNEQFF.

The V call is TRBV29-1, the J call TRBJ1-1, with D possibly TRBD1 on 6 matching bases. Looked up from germline, CDR1 is SQVTM and CDR2 is ANQGSEA. The V and J ends lost 6 bases and 2 bases respectively, with 16 bases between them. The CDR3 extends over 14 amino acids. The CDR3 loop reads CSVLARGANTEAFF. The CDR3 DNA follows: TGCAGCGTGTTGGCCAGGGGCGCCAACACTGAAGCTTTCTTT.

V and J are TRBV18 and TRBJ2-7, with 8 bases fitting TRBD1. V lost 8 bases and J lost 5; bases outside the gene matches: 2. The length of the CDR3 is 11 residues. Per germline, CDR1 KGHSH and CDR2 LQKENI. The CDR3 sequence: CASTTGDEQYF. DNA for the CDR3: TGTGCCAGCACGACAGGGGACGAGCAGTACTTC.